The clone carrying this TCR beta chain was observed a few times. This specimen comes from a study of blood T cells in healthy people across ages. PCR was performed a second time for roughly 7 to 12 cycles using a sample-barcoded 5' primer and a J-beta primer mix. A 12-random-nucleotide template-switch adaptor tagged each cDNA molecule. From the 5' RACE reads, TCRdb called clonotypes with MiXCR, one entry per CDR3 protein. Among more than 450,000 distinct CDR3 sequences listed, about a quarter were seen once. CDR1 is SGHTA, CDR2 FQGNSA, per germline. The CDR3 contains 15 residues. These data were also reused for a study on T cells of mothers and their children. Per that study: The sample comes from fewer than 10 healthy Caucasian donors: mothers and children. Both sample barcodes and 2-4 random nucleotides came from the M1S primer of the second PCR. Among related mother-child pairs, overlap was slightly higher than in unrelated pairs, though not significantly.

V gene TRBV7-2 combines with J gene TRBJ2-5; TRBD2 agrees at 8 bases. Judging by the DNA end, TRBJ2-7 fits better; the J call may be wrong. The receptor was isolated from a boy younger than 10 in good health. The sequencing input was blood. CDR3 sequence: CASSAIGTSPYEQYF. DNA of the CDR3: TGTGCCAGCAGCGCTATCGGGACTAGTCCCTACGAGCAGTACTTC.